This T cell receptor beta chain appears in the sequencing data of a study of blood T cell repertoires in COVID-19. J gave up 6 bases and V 1 base, and 3 bases lay outside the gene matches. The CDR3 loop spans 15 amino acids. Germline V gene lookup returns CDR1 SEHNR and CDR2 FQNEAQ (reference sequence). Assay used: immunoSEQ multiplex PCR; TCRdb lists only in-frame clones, some missing. The sample includes a few hundred thousand clones, more than 65% of them seen just once. Sequenced material: peripheral blood. V is TRBV7-9 and J is TRBJ1-6, with 7 bases lining up with TRBD1. The clonotype was recovered from a woman aged 40 to 49 who had recovered from COVID-19. CDR3 residues: CASSLDGQANSPLHF. CDR3 in DNA: TGTGCCAGCAGCTTAGATGGACAGGCTAATTCACCCCTCCACTTT.